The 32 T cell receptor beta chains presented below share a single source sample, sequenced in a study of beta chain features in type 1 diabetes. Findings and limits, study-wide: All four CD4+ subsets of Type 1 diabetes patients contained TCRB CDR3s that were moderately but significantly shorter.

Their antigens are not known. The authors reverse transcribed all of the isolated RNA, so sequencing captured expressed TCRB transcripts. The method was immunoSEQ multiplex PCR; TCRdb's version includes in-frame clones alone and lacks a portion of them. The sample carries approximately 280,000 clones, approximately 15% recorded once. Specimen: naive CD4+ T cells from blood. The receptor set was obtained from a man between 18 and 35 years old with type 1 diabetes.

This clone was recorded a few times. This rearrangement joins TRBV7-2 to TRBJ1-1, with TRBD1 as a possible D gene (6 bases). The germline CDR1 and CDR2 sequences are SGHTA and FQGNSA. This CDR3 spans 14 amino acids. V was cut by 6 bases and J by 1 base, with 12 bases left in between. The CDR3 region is CASRLPTGNTEAFF. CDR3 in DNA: TGTGCCAGCAGGCTCCCGACAGGGAACACTGAAGCTTTCTTT.

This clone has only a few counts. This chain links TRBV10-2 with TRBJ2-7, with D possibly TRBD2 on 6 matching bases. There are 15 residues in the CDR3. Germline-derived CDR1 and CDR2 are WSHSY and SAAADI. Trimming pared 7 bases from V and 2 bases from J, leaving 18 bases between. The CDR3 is CASKLTGTATYEQYF. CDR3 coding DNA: TGCGCCAGCAAGCTAACCGGGACTGCAACCTACGAGCAGTACTTC.

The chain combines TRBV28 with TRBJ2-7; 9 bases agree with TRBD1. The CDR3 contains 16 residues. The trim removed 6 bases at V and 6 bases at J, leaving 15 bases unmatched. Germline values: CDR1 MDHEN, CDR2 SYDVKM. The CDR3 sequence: CASRELLGQGGPEQYF. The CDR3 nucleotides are TGTGCCAGCAGAGAGCTTTTGGGACAGGGAGGCCCCGAGCAGTACTTC.

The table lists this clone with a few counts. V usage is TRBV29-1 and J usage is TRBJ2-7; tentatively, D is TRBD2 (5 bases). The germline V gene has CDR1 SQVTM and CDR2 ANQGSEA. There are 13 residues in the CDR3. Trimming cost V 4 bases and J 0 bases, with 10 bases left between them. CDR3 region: CSVGGQYSYEQYF. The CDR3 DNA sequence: TGCAGCGTTGGAGGGCAGTACTCCTACGAGCAGTACTTC.

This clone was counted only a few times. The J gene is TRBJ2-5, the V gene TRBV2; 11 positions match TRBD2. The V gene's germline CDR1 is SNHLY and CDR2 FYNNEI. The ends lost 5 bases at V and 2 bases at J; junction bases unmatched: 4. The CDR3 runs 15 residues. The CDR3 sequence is CASSRTSGRQETQYF. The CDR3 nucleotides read TGTGCCAGCAGTAGGACTAGCGGGCGGCAAGAGACCCAGTACTTC.

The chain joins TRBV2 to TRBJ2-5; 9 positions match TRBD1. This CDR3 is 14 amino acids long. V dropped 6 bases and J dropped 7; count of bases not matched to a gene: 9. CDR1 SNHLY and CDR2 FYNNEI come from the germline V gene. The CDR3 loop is CASSETGGFGTQYF. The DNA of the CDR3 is TGTGCCAGCAGCGAGACAGGGGGGTTTGGGACCCAGTACTTC.

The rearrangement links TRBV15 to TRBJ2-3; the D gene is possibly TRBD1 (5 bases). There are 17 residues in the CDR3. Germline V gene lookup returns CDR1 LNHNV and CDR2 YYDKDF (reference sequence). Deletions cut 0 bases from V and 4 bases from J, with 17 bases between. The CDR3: CATSRDFAGHSADTQYF. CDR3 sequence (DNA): TGTGCCACCAGCAGAGATTTTGCAGGGCATTCGGCAGATACGCAGTATTTT.

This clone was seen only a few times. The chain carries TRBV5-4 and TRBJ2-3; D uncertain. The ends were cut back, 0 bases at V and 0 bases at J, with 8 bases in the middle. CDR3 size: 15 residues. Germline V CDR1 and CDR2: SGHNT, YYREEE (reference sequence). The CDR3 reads CASSLDRASTDTQYF. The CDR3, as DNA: TGTGCCAGCAGCTTGGACAGAGCTAGCACAGATACGCAGTATTTT.

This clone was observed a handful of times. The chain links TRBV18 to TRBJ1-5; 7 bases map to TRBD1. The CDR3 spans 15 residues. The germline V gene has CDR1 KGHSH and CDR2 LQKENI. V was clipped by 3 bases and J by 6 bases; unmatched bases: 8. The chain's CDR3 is CASSPIQGPAQPQHF. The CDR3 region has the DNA TGTGCCAGCTCACCTATACAGGGGCCAGCTCAGCCCCAGCATTTT.

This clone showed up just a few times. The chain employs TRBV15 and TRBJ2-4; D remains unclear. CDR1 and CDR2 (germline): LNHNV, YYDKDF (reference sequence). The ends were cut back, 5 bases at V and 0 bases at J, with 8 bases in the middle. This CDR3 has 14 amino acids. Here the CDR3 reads CATSRPLAKNIQYF. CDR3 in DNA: TGTGCCACCAGCCGTCCTTTAGCCAAAAACATTCAGTACTTC.

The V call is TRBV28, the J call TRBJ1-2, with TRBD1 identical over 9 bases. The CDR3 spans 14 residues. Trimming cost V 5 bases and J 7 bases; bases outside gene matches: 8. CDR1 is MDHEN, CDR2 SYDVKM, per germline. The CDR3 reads CASSPGTGRVGYTF. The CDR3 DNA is TGTGCCAGCAGTCCCGGGACAGGGAGAGTTGGCTACACCTTC.

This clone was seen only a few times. The CDR3 is CASSQAGRGANYGYTF. CDR3 sequence (DNA): TGCGCCAGCAGCCAGGCCGGGCGGGGAGCTAACTATGGCTACACCTTC. This rearrangement joins TRBV4-1 to TRBJ1-2; D ambiguous. Germline loops: CDR1 MGHRA, CDR2 YSYEKL. V dropped 3 bases and J dropped 0 bases, with 14 bases sitting between them. The CDR3 loop spans 16 amino acids.

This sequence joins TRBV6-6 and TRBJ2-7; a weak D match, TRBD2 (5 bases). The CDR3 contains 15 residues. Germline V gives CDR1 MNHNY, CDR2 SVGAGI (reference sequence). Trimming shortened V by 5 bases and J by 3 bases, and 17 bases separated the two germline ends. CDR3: CASSIRAAAVYEQYF. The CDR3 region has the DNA TGTGCCAGCAGTATACGGGCAGCGGCAGTCTACGAGCAGTACTTC.

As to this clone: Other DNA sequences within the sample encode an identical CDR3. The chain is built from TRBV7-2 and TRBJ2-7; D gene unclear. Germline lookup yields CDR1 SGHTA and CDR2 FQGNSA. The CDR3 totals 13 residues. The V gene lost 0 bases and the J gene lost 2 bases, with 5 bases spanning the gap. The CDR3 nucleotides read TGTGCCAGCAGCTTAGCGGCCGCCTACGAGCAGTACTTC. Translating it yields CASSLAAAYEQYF.

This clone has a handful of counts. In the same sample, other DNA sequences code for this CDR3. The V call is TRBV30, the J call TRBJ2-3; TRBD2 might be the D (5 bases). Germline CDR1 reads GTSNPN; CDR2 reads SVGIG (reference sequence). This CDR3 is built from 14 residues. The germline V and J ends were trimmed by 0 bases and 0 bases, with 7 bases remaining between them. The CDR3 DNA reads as TGTGCCTGGAGTGTAGGCGGGAGCACAGATACGCAGTATTTT. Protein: CAWSVGGSTDTQYF.

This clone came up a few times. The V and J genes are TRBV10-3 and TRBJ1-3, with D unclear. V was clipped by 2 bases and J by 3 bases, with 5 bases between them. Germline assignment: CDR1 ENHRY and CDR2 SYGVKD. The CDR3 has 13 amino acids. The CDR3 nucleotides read TGTGCCATCAGTGAGCTCAGTGGAAACACCATATATTTT. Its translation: CAISELSGNTIYF.

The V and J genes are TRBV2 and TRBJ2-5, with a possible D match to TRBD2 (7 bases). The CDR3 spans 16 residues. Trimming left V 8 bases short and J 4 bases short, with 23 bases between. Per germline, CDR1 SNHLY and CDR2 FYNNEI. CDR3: CASSWSRGAMRETQYF. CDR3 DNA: TGTGCCAGCTCTTGGAGTCGGGGGGCTATGAGAGAGACCCAGTACTTC.

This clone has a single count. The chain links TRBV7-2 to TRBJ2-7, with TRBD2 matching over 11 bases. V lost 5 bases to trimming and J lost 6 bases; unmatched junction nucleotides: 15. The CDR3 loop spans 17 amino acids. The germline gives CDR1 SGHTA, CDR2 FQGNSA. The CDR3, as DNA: TGTGCCAGCAGCCCCTTCGTCGCTAGCGGGAGGCTAGGCGAGCAGTACTTC. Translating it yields CASSPFVASGRLGEQYF.

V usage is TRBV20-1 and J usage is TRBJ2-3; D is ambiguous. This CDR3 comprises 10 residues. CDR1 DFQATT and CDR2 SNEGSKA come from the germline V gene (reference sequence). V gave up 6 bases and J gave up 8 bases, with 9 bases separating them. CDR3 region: CSASRPTQYF. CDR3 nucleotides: TGCAGTGCCTCGAGGCCTACGCAGTATTTT.

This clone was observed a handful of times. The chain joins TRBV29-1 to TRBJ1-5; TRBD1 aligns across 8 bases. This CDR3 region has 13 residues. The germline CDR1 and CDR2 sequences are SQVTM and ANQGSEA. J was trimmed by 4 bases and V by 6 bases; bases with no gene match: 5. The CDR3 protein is CSVGQGLNQPQHF. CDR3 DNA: TGCAGCGTCGGACAGGGTCTGAATCAGCCCCAGCATTTT. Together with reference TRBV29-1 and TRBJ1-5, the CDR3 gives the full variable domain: SAVISQKPSRDICQRGTSLTIQCQVDSQVTMMFWYRQQPGQSLTLIATANQGSEATYESGFVIDKFPISRPNLTFSTLTVSNMSPEDSSIYLCSVGQGLNQPQHFGDGTRLSIL.

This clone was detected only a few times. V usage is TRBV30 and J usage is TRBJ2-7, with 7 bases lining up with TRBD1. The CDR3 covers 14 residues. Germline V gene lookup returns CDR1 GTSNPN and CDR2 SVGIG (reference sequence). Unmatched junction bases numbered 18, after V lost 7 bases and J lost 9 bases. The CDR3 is CAYQQGTRDNWQYF. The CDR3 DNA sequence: TGTGCCTATCAACAGGGGACACGCGATAATTGGCAGTACTTC.

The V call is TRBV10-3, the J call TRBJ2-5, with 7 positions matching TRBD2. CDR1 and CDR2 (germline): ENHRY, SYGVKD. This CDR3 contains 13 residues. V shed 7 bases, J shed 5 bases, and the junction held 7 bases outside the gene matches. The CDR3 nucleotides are TGTGCCATCACGGCTAGCGGTGGGGAGACCCAGTACTTC. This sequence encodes CAITASGGETQYF.

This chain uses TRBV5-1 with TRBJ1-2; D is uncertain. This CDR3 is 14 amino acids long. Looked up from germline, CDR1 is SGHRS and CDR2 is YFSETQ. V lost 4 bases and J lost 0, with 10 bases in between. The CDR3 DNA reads TGCGCCAGCAGCACAAGTCAAGCTAACTATGGCTACACCTTC. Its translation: CASSTSQANYGYTF.

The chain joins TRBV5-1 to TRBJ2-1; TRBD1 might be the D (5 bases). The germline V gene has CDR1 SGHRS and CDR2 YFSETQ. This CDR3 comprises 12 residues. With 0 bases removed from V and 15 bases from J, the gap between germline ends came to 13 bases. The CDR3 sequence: CASSLDGQGGFF. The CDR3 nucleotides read TGCGCCAGCAGCTTGGACGGGCAGGGTGGGTTCTTC.

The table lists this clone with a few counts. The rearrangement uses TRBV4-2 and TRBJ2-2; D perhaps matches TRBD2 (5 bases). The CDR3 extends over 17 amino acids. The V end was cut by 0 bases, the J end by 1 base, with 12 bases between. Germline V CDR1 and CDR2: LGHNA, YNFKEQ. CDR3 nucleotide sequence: TGTGCCAGCAGCCAAGAGGGAGCGGCGGGGAACACCGGGGAGCTGTTTTTT. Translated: CASSQEGAAGNTGELFF.

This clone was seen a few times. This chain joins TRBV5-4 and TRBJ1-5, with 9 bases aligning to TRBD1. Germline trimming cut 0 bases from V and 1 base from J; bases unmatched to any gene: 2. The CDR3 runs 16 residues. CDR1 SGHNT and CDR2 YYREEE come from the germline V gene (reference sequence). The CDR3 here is CASSLDGQGSNQPQHF. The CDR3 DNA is TGTGCCAGCAGCTTGGATGGACAGGGGAGCAATCAGCCCCAGCATTTT.

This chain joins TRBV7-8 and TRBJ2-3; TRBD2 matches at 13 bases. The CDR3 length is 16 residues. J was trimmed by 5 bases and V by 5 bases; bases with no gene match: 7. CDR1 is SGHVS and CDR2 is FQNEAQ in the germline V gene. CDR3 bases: TGTGCCAGCAGCATACTAGCGGGGGGGATCAAAGATACGCAGTATTTT. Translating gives CASSILAGGIKDTQYF. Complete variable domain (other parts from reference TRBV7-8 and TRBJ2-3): GAGVSQSPRYKVAKRGQDVALRCDPISGHVSLFWYQQALGQGPEFLTYFQNEAQLDKSGLPSDRFFAERPEGSVSTLKIQRTQQEDSAVYLCASSILAGGIKDTQYFGPGTRLTVL.

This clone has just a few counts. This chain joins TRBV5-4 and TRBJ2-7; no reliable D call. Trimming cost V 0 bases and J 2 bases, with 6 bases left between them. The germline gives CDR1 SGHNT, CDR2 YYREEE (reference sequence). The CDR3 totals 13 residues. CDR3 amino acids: CASSLVATYEQYF. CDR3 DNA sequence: TGTGCCAGCAGCTTGGTCGCGACCTACGAGCAGTACTTC.

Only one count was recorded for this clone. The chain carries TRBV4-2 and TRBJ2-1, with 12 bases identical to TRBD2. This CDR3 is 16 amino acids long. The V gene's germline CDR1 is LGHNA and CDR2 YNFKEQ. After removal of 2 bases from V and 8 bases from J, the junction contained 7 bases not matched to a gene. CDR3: CASSQPSGRASDEQFF. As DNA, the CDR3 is TGTGCCAGCAGCCAACCTAGCGGGAGGGCCAGCGATGAGCAGTTCTTC.

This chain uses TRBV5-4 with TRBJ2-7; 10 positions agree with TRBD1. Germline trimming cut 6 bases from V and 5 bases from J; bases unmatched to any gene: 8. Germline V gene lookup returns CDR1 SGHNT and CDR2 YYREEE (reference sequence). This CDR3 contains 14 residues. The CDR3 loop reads CASTRTGGTDEQYF. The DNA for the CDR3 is TGTGCCAGCACCCGGACAGGGGGGACCGACGAGCAGTACTTC.

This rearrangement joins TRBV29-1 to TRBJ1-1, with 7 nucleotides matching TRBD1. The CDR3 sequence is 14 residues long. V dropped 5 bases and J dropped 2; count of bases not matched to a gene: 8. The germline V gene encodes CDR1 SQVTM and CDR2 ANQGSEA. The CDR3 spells CSVSRQGSNTEAFF. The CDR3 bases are TGCAGCGTTTCCAGACAGGGAAGTAACACTGAAGCTTTCTTT.

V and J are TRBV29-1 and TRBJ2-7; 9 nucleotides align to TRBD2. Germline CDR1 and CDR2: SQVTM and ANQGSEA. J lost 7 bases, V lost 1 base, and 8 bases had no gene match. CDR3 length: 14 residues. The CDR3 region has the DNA TGCAGCGTTGAAGTAAGCGGGAGGCCCTGGGAGCAGTACTTC. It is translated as CSVEVSGRPWEQYF.